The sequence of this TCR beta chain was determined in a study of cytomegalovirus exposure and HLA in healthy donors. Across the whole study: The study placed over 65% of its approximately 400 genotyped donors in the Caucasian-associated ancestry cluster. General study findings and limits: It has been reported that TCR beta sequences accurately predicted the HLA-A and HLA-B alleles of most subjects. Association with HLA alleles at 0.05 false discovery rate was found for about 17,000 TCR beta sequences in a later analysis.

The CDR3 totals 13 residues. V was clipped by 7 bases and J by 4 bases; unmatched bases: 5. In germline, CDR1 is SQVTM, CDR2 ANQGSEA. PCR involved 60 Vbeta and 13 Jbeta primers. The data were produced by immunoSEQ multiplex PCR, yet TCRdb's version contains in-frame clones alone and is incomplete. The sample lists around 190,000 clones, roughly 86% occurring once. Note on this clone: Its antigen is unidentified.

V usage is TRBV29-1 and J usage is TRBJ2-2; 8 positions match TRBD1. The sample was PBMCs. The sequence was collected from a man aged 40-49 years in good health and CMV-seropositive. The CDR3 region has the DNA TGCAGCGCCAGGACAGGGAGCACCGGGGAGCTGTTTTTT. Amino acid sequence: CSARTGSTGELFF.